These T cell receptor beta chains were read from a single sample in a study of T-cell reconstitution after alpha-beta-depleted transplantation in children. TCRdb re-called the PCR reads through MiXCR, storing one row per CDR3 protein. This table has about 120,000 distinct CDR3 sequences, under 25% appearing once. The sample consisted of PBMCs, mostly from graft donor cells, taken 180 days after TCRalphabeta/CD19-depleted stem cell transplant. These TCRs come from a male patient aged 2 to 10 who had a stem cell transplant for chronic granulomatous disease, so the T cells may come from the graft donor. Both conserved end residues are part of each CDR3. The order of the fields is J gene, D gene, V gene, CDR3 length, clone size, CDR3 DNA, CDR3 protein. D genes are given only for firm matches. Clone size is shown for a subset of rows, as once, few, many or a class of expanded clone.

TRBJ2-1	TRBD2	TRBV5-1	19	many	TGCGCCAGCAGCTTGGTTAGACTAGCGGGAGGGCAGGCCTACAATGAGCAGTTCTTC	CASSLVRLAGGQAYNEQFF
TRBJ2-1	NA	TRBV20-1	13	NA	TGCAGTGCTAGGCCCCCCAGCTACAATGAGCAGTTCTTC	CSARPPSYNEQFF
TRBJ2-6	NA	TRBV20-1	15	NA	TGCAGTGCTAGAGGACAACTCTCTGGGGCCAACGTCCTGACTTTC	CSARGQLSGANVLTF
TRBJ2-2	NA	TRBV7-3	11	NA	TGTGGCCCCCAAACTGCCGGGGAGCTGTTTTTT	CGPQTAGELFF
TRBJ1-1	NA	TRBV20-1	17	NA	TGCAGTGCTAGAGGACCGACCTTAACGGGCCGGAACACTGAAGCTTTCTTT	CSARGPTLTGRNTEAFF
TRBJ2-7	TRBD2	TRBV20-1	16	few	TGCAGTGGCGGGGTAGCGGGAGATTCTATTCGGTCGGAGCAGTACTTC	CSGGVAGDSIRSEQYF
TRBJ2-7	NA	TRBV10-1	12	few	TGCGCCATCAAGGGGTACTCCTACGAGCAGTACTTC	CAIKGYSYEQYF
TRBJ2-2	TRBD2	TRBV20-1	15	NA	TGCAGTGCTAGACCTAGCGGGGGGAACACCGGGGAGCTGTTTTTT	CSARPSGGNTGELFF
TRBJ2-7	TRBD1	TRBV12-3/TRBV12-4	14	NA	TGTGCCAGCAGACCCGGACAGGGGGCCTACGAGCAGTACTTC	CASRPGQGAYEQYF
TRBJ2-5	NA	TRBV28	13	NA	TGTGCCAGCGCCCTTGGGCACAAAGAGACCCAGTACTTC	CASALGHKETQYF
TRBJ2-5	NA	TRBV12-3/TRBV12-4	14	few	TGTGCCAGCAGTTTAAAGGACAGACAAGAGACCCAGTACTTC	CASSLKDRQETQYF
TRBJ2-1	TRBD2	TRBV11-2	16	NA	TGTGCCAGCAGCTCAGGGACTAGCGGGAGTATGGATGAGCAGTTCTTC	CASSSGTSGSMDEQFF
TRBJ2-7	NA	TRBV9	14	few	TGTGCCAGCAGCGCACGATGGGGTGGCAACGAGCAGTACTTC	CASSARWGGNEQYF
TRBJ2-1	NA	TRBV3-1	13	many	TGTGCCAGCAGCCAACAAATAGTGAATGAGCAGTTCTTC	CASSQQIVNEQFF
TRBJ1-4	NA	TRBV20-1	15	NA	TGCAGTGCTAGAGAGAGGGGGACCGGTAATGAAAAACTGTTTTTT	CSARERGTGNEKLFF
TRBJ2-7	TRBD2	TRBV25-1	13	many	TGTGCCAGCAAGCGGGACGACTCCTACGAGCAGTACTTC	CASKRDDSYEQYF
TRBJ1-3	NA	TRBV5-6	16	many	TGTGCCAGCAGCTTGGGCCAGTGGGAGAACGGAAACACCATATATTTT	CASSLGQWENGNTIYF
TRBJ2-2	NA	TRBV20-1	13	few	TGCAGTGCTAGAGAAACAGGTCTGGGGGAGCTGTTTTTT	CSARETGLGELFF
TRBJ2-3	NA	TRBV7-3	18	NA	TGTGCCAGCAGCTTACACCGAGGAAAACAGGCGCTCACAGATACGCAGTATTTT	CASSLHRGKQALTDTQYF
TRBJ2-5	NA	TRBV29-1	10	NA	TGCAGCGTTGCCTCGGGGACCCAGTACTTC	CSVASGTQYF
TRBJ2-7	TRBD2	TRBV7-6	16	few	TGTGCCAGCAGCCCTATACTAGCGGAGCCCGAATACGAGCAGTACTTC	CASSPILAEPEYEQYF
TRBJ2-3	NA	TRBV28	15	many	TGTGCCAGCAGTAACCGGGACGGGGTCACAGATACGCAGTATTTT	CASSNRDGVTDTQYF
TRBJ2-7	NA	TRBV7-2	15	NA	TGTGCCAGCAGCTTAGCCCAGGGACGGATCTACGAGCAGTACTTC	CASSLAQGRIYEQYF
TRBJ2-2	NA	TRBV5-4	18	few	TGTGCCAGCAGCTTGGCCAACCCCGGGACATGGAACACCGGGGAGCTGTTTTTT	CASSLANPGTWNTGELFF
TRBJ1-2	NA	TRBV5-1	12	NA	TGCGCCAGCAGCGGCGCAGGTTGGGGCTACACCTTC	CASSGAGWGYTF
TRBJ1-1	TRBD1	TRBV29-1	16	few	TGCAGCGCCGACAGTCGGGACAGGGGGCGTATCACTGAAGCTTTCTTT	CSADSRDRGRITEAFF
TRBJ2-3	NA	TRBV25-1	13	many	TGTGCCAGCAGTGTTTGGGGCACAGATACGCAGTATTTT	CASSVWGTDTQYF
TRBJ2-7	NA	TRBV9	14	many	TGTGCCAGCAGCGTAGGTGTCGGCTCCTACGAGCAGTACTTC	CASSVGVGSYEQYF
TRBJ1-1	NA	TRBV5-1	13	NA	TGCGCCAGCAGCTTGCTCATGAACACTGAAGCTTTCTTT	CASSLLMNTEAFF
TRBJ2-1	TRBD2	TRBV5-1	16	few	TGCGCCAGCAGCGGGGGGAGCGGGGGGATCTACAATGAGCAGTTCTTC	CASSGGSGGIYNEQFF
TRBJ2-3	NA	TRBV20-1	14	many	TGCAGTGTGCGAGGCCACCCCAGCACAGATACGCAGTATTTT	CSVRGHPSTDTQYF
TRBJ1-2	NA	TRBV5-1	12	many	TGCGCCAGCAGCTCGACAGACTATGGCTACACCTTC	CASSSTDYGYTF
TRBJ2-7	NA	TRBV10-3	15	NA	TGTGCCATCAGTGTAATGGCGAACGGGGCCTACGAGCAGTACTTC	CAISVMANGAYEQYF
TRBJ2-7	NA	TRBV12-1	15	few	TGTGCCAGCAGCTTTGTCTCGCGGGCCTCCTACGAGCAGTACTTC	CASSFVSRASYEQYF
TRBJ2-1	NA	TRBV28	14	few	TGTGCCAGCAATGACTTGAGCTCCTACAATGAGCAGTTCTTC	CASNDLSSYNEQFF
TRBJ2-1	TRBD2	TRBV5-6	16	many	TGTGCCAGCAGCTTGGGACTAGCGGGGGATTACAATGAGCAGTTCTTC	CASSLGLAGDYNEQFF
TRBJ2-7	TRBD1	TRBV29-1	15	many	TGCAGCGTTGAAGTCTCCGGGACAGGGAACGACGAGCAGTACTTC	CSVEVSGTGNDEQYF
TRBJ2-3	TRBD1	TRBV5-1	15	NA	TGCGCCAGCAGCTTGGCGGGACAGGATTTCGATACGCAGTATTTT	CASSLAGQDFDTQYF
TRBJ2-1	NA	TRBV5-1	12	few	TGCGCCAGCAGCTTGGACGGGGCAGGGCAGTTCTTC	CASSLDGAGQFF
TRBJ2-7	TRBD2	TRBV5-1	16	NA	TGCGCCAGCAGTTCCATAGCGGGAACCGCGAACTACGAGCAGTACTTC	CASSSIAGTANYEQYF
TRBJ1-2	TRBD1	TRBV12-3/TRBV12-4	14	many	TGTGCCAGCAGTGCAGGGACAGGACTCTATGGCTACACCTTC	CASSAGTGLYGYTF
TRBJ2-2	TRBD2	TRBV5-1	15	many	TGCGCCAGCCTTCCGGGAGGCGGGAGCACCGGGGAGCTGTTTTTT	CASLPGGGSTGELFF
TRBJ2-7	NA	TRBV12-3/TRBV12-4	14	NA	TGTGCCAGCAGTTTAACCGGGGCCTCCTACGAGCAGTACTTC	CASSLTGASYEQYF
TRBJ2-5	NA	TRBV15	16	NA	TGTGCCACCAGCAGAGATGTGGGGGGACATTGGGAGACCCAGTACTTC	CATSRDVGGHWETQYF
TRBJ2-4	NA	TRBV11-2	14	NA	TGTGCCAGCGGCTCTCCTTCGGCCAAAAACATTCAGTACTTC	CASGSPSAKNIQYF
TRBJ2-1	TRBD2	TRBV29-1	15	many	TGCAGCGCTCGACTAGCGGGAGGCTCCTACAATGAGCAGTTCTTC	CSARLAGGSYNEQFF
TRBJ2-7	TRBD2	TRBV5-1	15	NA	TGCGCCAGCAGCTTTGGACTAGCGGGAATCTACGAGCAGTACTTC	CASSFGLAGIYEQYF